Reported below is one T cell receptor (beta chain). The data were taken from a study of blood T cells in healthy people across ages. The CDR3 length is 17 residues. Per the germline V gene, CDR1 is SGDLS and CDR2 is YYNGEE. V lost 4 bases, J lost 4 bases, and 23 bases lay in between. Total RNA extraction produced at least 6 micrograms (per sample) for the study. Primers used in a second PCR of roughly 7 to 12 cycles were a sample-barcoded 5' primer and a J-beta primer mix. Carrying 12 random nucleotides, a template-switch adaptor labeled each individual cDNA molecule. Each single sample gave us at least 3 million CDR3-containing paired-end reads. One entry per CDR3 protein results from TCRdb running MiXCR on the 5' RACE reads. The sample contains some 860,000 distinct CDR3 sequences, 56% of which appear only once.

The sequenced sample was blood. The chain has TRBV9 and TRBJ2-5; D tentatively fits TRBD1 or TRBD2 (6 bases each). The TCR was taken from a middle-aged man in good health. The CDR3 sequence is CASSPRGGSGGIETQYF. The DNA of the CDR3 is TGTGCCAGCAGCCCCAGAGGGGGGTCCGGCGGCATAGAGACCCAGTACTTC.